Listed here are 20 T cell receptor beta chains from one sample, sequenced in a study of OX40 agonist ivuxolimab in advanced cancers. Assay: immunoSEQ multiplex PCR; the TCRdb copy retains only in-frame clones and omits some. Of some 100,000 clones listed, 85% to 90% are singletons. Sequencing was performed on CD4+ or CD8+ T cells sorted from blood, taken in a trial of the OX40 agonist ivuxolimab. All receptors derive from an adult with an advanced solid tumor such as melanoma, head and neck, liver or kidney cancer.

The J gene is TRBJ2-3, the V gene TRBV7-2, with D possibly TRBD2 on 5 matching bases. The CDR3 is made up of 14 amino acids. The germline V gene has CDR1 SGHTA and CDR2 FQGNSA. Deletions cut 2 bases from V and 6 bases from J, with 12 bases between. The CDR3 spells CASSLKLVRDTQYF. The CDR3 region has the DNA TGTGCCAGCAGCTTAAAACTAGTAAGGGATACGCAGTATTTT. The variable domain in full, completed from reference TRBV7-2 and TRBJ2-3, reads GAGVSQSPSNKVTEKGKDVELRCDPISGHTALYWYRQSLGQGLEFLIYFQGNSAPDKSGLPSDRFSAERTGGSVSTLTIQRTQQEDSAVYLCASSLKLVRDTQYFGPGTRLTVL.

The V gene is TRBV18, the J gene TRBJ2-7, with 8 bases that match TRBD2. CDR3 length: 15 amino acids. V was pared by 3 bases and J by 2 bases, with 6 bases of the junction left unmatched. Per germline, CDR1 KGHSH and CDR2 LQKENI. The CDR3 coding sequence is TGTGCCAGCTCACCCGCTAGCGGGCCGACCTACGAGCAGTACTTC. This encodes CASSPASGPTYEQYF.

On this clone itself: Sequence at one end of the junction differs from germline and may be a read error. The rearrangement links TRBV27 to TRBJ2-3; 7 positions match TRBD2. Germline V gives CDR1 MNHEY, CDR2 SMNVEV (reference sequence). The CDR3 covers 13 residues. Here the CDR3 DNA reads TGTGCCAGCAGGGGGGAGGGCACGGATACGCAGTATTTT. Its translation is CASRGEGTDTQYF.

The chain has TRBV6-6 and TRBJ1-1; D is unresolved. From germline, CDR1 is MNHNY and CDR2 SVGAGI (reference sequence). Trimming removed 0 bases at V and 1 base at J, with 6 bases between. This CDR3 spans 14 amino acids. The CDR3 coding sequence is TGTGCCAGCAGTTACTCAACGGGGAACACTGAAGCTTTCTTT. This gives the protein CASSYSTGNTEAFF.

CDR3 DNA: TGTGCCAGCATCCCCGGACGGGAGGACTACGAGCAGTACTTC. Amino acid sequence: CASIPGREDYEQYF. The chain combines TRBV25-1 with TRBJ2-7; 7 bases match TRBD2. Germline-derived CDR1 and CDR2 are MGHDK and SYGVNS. J lost 3 bases, V lost 7 bases, and 9 bases had no gene match. This CDR3 spans 14 amino acids.

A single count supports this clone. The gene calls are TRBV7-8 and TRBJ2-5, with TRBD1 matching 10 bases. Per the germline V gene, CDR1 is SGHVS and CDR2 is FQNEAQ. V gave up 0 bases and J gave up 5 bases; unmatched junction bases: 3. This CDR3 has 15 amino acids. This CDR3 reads CASSLAGQGRETQYF. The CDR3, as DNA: TGTGCCAGCAGCTTAGCGGGACAGGGGAGGGAGACCCAGTACTTC.

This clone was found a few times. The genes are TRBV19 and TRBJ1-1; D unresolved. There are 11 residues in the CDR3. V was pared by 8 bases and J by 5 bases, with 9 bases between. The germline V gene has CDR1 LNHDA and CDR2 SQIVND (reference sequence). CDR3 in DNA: TGTGCCAGTCAAGGGCTTACTGAAGCTTTCTTT. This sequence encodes CASQGLTEAFF.

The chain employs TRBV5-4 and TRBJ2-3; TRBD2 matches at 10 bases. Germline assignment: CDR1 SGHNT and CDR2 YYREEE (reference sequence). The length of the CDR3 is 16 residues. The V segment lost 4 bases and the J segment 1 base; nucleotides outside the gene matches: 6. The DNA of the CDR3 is TGTGCCAGCAGCAATAGCGGGAGGTTACGCACAGATACGCAGTATTTT. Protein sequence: CASSNSGRLRTDTQYF. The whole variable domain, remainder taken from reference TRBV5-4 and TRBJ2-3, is ETGVTQSPTHLIKTRGQQVTLRCSSQSGHNTVSWYQQALGQGPQFIFQYYREEENGRGNFPPRFSGLQFPNYSSELNVNALELDDSALYLCASSNSGRLRTDTQYFGPGTRLTVL.

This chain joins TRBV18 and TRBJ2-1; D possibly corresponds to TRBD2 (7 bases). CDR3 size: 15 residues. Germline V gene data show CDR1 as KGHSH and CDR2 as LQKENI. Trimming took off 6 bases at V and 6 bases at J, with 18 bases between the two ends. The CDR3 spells CASSYTGRGVNEQFF. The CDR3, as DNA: TGTGCCAGCTCGTACACAGGGAGGGGAGTCAATGAGCAGTTCTTC.

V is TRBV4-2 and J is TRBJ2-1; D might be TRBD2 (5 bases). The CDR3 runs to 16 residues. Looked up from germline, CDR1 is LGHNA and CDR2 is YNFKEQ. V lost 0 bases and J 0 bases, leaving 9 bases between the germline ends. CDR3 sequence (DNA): TGTGCCAGCAGCCAAGAGGTGGGAGCCTCCTACAATGAGCAGTTCTTC. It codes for CASSQEVGASYNEQFF.

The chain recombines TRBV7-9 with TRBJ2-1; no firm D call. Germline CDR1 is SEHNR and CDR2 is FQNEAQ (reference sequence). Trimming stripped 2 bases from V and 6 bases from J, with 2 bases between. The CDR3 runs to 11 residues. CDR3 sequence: CASSLSNEQFF. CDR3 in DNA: TGTGCCAGCAGCTTAAGCAATGAGCAGTTCTTC. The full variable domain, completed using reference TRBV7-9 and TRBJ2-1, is DTGVSQNPRHKITKRGQNVTFRCDPISEHNRLYWYRQTLGQGPEFLTYFQNEAQLEKSRLLSDRFSAERPKGSFSTLEIQRTEQGDSAMYLCASSLSNEQFFGPGTRLTVL.

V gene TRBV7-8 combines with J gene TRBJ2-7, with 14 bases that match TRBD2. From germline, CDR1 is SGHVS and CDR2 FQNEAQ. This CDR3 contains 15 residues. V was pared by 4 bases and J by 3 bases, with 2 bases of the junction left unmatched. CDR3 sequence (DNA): TGTGCCAGCAGCTCGGGACTAGCGGGAGTCTACGAGCAGTACTTC. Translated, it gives CASSSGLAGVYEQYF. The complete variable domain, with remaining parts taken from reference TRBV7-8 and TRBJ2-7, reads GAGVSQSPRYKVAKRGQDVALRCDPISGHVSLFWYQQALGQGPEFLTYFQNEAQLDKSGLPSDRFFAERPEGSVSTLKIQRTQQEDSAVYLCASSSGLAGVYEQYFGPGTRLTVT.

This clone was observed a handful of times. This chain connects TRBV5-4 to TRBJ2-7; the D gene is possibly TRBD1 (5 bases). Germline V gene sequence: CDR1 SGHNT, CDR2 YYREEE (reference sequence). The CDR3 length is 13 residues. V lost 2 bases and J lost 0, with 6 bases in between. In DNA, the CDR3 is TGTGCCAGCAGCTTAAGGGGCTCCTACGAGCAGTACTTC. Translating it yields CASSLRGSYEQYF.

For the CDR3, the DNA is TGTGCCAGCAGCCGCCGAACAAAATTGACAGGGCTATTAGCCGGGGAGCTGTTTTTT. Translated, it gives CASSRRTKLTGLLAGELFF. The chain combines TRBV7-9 with TRBJ2-2, with 7 nucleotides matching TRBD1. The CDR3 totals 19 residues. Germline V lookup: CDR1 SEHNR, CDR2 FQNEAQ (reference sequence). V dropped 5 bases and J dropped 6; count of bases not matched to a gene: 21.

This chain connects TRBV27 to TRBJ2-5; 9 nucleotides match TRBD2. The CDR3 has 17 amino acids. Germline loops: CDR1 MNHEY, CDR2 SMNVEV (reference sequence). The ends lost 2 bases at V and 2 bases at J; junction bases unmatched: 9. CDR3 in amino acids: CASSLLHTTSGQETQYF. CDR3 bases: TGTGCCAGCAGTTTACTCCATACGACTAGCGGACAAGAGACCCAGTACTTC.

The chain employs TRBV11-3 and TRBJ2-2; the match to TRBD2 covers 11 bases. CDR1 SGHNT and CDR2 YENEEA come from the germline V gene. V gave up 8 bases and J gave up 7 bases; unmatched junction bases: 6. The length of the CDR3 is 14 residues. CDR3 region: CASGWLAGGGELFF. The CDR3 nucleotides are TGTGCCAGCGGGTGGCTAGCGGGAGGCGGGGAGCTGTTTTTT.

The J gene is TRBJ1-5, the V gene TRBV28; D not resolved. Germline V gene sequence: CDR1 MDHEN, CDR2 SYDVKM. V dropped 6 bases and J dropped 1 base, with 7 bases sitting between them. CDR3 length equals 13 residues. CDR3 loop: CASRLGSNQPQHF. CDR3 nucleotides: TGTGCCAGCAGGTTAGGGAGCAATCAGCCCCAGCATTTT.

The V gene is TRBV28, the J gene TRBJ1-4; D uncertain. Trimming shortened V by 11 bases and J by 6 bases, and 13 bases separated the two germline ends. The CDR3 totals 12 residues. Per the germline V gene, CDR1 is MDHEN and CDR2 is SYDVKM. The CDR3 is CAGGNGDEKLFF. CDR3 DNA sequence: TGTGCCGGAGGGAATGGTGATGAAAAACTGTTTTTT.

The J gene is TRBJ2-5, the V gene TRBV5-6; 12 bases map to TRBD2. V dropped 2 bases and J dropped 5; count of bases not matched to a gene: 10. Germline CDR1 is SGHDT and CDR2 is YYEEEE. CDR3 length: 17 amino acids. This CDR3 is CASSFRLAGDWEETQYF. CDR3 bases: TGTGCCAGCAGCTTTAGACTAGCGGGAGATTGGGAGGAGACCCAGTACTTC. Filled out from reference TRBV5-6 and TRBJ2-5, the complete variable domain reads DAGVTQSPTHLIKTRGQQVTLRCSPKSGHDTVSWYQQALGQGPQFIFQYYEEEERQRGNFPDRFSGHQFPNYSSELNVNALLLGDSALYLCASSFRLAGDWEETQYFGPGTRLLVL.

CDR3 sequence: CSVGGLAGPSSYEQYF. CDR3 in DNA: TGCAGCGTTGGGGGACTAGCGGGTCCGAGCTCCTACGAGCAGTACTTC. This chain links TRBV29-1 with TRBJ2-7, with 12 bases fitting TRBD2. The CDR3 covers 16 residues. Trimming at V came to 4 bases and at J to 0 bases, leaving 7 bases not matched to a gene. Looked up from germline, CDR1 is SQVTM and CDR2 is ANQGSEA.